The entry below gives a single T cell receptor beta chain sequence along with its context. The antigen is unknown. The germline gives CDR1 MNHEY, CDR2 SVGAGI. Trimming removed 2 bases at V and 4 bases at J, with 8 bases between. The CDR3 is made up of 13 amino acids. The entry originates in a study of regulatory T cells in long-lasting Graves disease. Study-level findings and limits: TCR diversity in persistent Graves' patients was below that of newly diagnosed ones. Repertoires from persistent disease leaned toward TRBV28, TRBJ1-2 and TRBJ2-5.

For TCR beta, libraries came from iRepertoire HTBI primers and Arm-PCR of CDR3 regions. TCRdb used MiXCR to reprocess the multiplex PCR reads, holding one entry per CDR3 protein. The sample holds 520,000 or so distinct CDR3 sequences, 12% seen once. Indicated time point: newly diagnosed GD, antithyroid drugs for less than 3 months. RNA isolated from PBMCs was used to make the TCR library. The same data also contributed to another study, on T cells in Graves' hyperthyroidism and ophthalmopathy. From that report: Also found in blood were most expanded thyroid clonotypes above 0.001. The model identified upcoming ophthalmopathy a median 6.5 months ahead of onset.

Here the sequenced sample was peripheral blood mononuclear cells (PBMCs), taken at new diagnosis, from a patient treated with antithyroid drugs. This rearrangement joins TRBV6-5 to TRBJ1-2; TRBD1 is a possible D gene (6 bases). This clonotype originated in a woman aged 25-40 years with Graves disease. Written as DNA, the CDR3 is TGTGCCAGCAGTTACGGCAGGGGCTATGGCTACACCTTC. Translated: CASSYGRGYGYTF.